This TCR beta chain is drawn from a study of beta chain features in type 1 diabetes (dated by TCRdb to 2017 to 2018). With respect to the entire study: Patients and healthy donors did not differ in mean age, gender distribution, total cell number or subset yield. A total of about 100 million sorted cells were examined across all samples, and RNA yield correlated strongly with the number of cells per subset. The study compared the TCRB repertoires of sorted circulating CD4+ T cell subsets in recently diagnosed type 1 diabetes patients with those in matched healthy donors. Whereas all 30 or so donors provided naive and central memory subsets, regulatory and stem cell-like memory subsets were isolated from just 8 patients and roughly 8 healthy donors.

Overall study outcomes, separate from this receptor: Only small numbers of individuals were included in the HLA sub-analyses, which left unresolved whether HLA type had any influence on TCRB rearrangement. PCR may preferentially amplify shorter templates, but because patient and control samples were amplified and corrected together, any resulting skew would affect both groups equally. Because cDNA was sequenced instead of genomic DNA, activated cells with high expression could be over-represented, although the groups did not differ in activation or CD3 levels. A moderate but significant shortening of TCRB CDR3 length was observed in type 1 diabetes patients in all four CD4+ subsets. Fewer insertions and more nucleotide deletions at VDJ recombination sites were observed in patients with type 1 diabetes, implying thymic rearrangement abnormalities. Naive, central memory and regulatory TCRB repertoires appeared to be more alike among patients than among healthy donors.

To note about this clone: There is no known antigen for this receptor. Per-nucleotide qualities are absent, and no much larger clonotype sits a single base away.

Each donor gave one peripheral blood draw, about 100 mL on average, collected into heparinised tubes. Naive, central memory, regulatory and stem cell-like memory CD4+ T cells were sorted on a BD FACSAria II using a panel including CD45RO, CCR7, CD25, CD127, CD95 and CD27. All sorted populations exceeded 95% purity. PBMCs were separated immediately by Lymphoprep density gradient centrifugation and were stained directly, without being cultured. So that batch effects would be minimized, each experiment stained and sorted samples in pairs, pairing one healthy donor with one patient. In the germline V gene (reference sequence), CDR1 corresponds to GTSNPN and CDR2 to SVGIG. V and J lose 2 bases and 9 bases, and a span of 16 bases separates them. The CDR3 has 14 amino acids, counting the end cysteine and phenylalanine. The kept DNA is CDR3 alone, 42 bases in frame from the first base. The High Capacity cDNA Reverse Transcription Kit was used to reverse transcribe all of the isolated RNA, meaning that expressed TCRB transcripts were what got sequenced. Deep immunoSEQ sequencing was applied to naive, central memory and regulatory T cell samples, giving an average of approximately 3.8 million total reads per sample. Sorted cells were lysed in RLT buffer, and RNA was extracted using DNase-treated RNeasy Micro or Mini kits according to cell number. To prevent cross-contamination, each cell subset was processed individually, whereas patient and healthy donor samples were processed jointly. TCRB sequences were amplified from cDNA with the immunoSEQ multiplex PCR, producing 87-bp fragments spanning the CDR3 region. Amplicons were sequenced on the Illumina HiSeq platform. The authors' pipeline ran thus. PCR bias was corrected computationally using synthetic template baselines, and reads within Hamming distance 2 were collapsed, with unmergeable singletons discarded. Reads were aligned against IMGT so that V, D and J genes, CDR3 length and insertions or deletions at six rearrangement sites could be assigned. Within each subset, clonotype counts were normalized to the number of sorted cells before true diversity and Gini coefficients were calculated with the tcR R package. The overlap coefficient, calculated on TCRB nucleotide sequences, was used to quantify repertoire sharing. Out-of-frame TCRB sequences from naive cells were analyzed as a proxy for the pre-selection repertoire. Held by TCRdb, this immuneACCESS table contains in-frame sequences only and omits some clones. Under half of the omission traces to an unresolved V gene where checked; the cause of the rest is unknown. That table gives V, J and clone size, and the DNA gave D and trimming. For this sample the table gives 300,000 to 400,000 clones, of which roughly 12% were detected only once. Approximately 0.015% of the sample comes from the top ten.

What was sequenced was naive CD4+ T cells from blood. According to the study, the label for this sample's cell subset or site signals: true naive CD4+ T cells. The chain was built from TRBV30 and TRBJ2-2, and the D gene may be TRBD1, 5 bases matching. The TCR was taken from a man younger than 30 in good health. The CDR3 in this case is CAWSLWVGPRELFF. The DNA sequence reads TGTGCCTGGAGTCTTTGGGTGGGGCCCCGGGAGCTGTTTTTT.